A selection of T cell receptor beta chains follows, all from one sample in a study of CD8+ T cells in alopecia areata. Sequenced by immunoSEQ multiplex PCR; TCRdb stores in-frame clones only, minus some. The table includes 25,000 to 40,000 clones, approximately 80% detected once. Sequenced sample: NKG2D-low CD8+ T cells sorted from blood. These receptors came from a human donor with alopecia areata. Each CDR3 is given with its conserved first and last residue. Each record gives: J gene, D gene, V gene, clone size, CDR3 DNA, CDR3 protein. The D gene is left open where the match is weak. The size field is filled for only some rows; it gives once, few, many or a size class.

TRBJ2-7,TRBD1,TRBV15,.,TGTGCCACCAGCGTAAATCTCTACGGACAGGACTCCTACGAGCAGTACTTC,CATSVNLYGQDSYEQYF
TRBJ1-1,.,TRBV11-2,.,TGTGCCAGCAGCCATGGACTAAACACTGAAGCTTTCTTT,CASSHGLNTEAFF
TRBJ1-2,.,TRBV10-2,.,TGCGCCAGCAGTGAGTACGAGGGGCACCCCTATGGCTACACCTTC,CASSEYEGHPYGYTF
TRBJ2-1,TRBD1,TRBV9,.,TGTGCCAGCAGCGTAGTGGGCACAGGGGGCACGGGCAATGAGCAGTTCTTC,CASSVVGTGGTGNEQFF
TRBJ2-1,TRBD2,TRBV13,.,TGTGCCAGCAGCCCGCTTGCAACCAATAGCGGGAGTTACTATGAGCAGTTCTTC,CASSPLATNSGSYYEQFF
TRBJ2-7,TRBD2,TRBV29-1,.,TGCAGCGTTGCCGGACTAGGTCTCTACGAGCAGTACTTC,CSVAGLGLYEQYF
TRBJ2-3,TRBD2,TRBV7-9,.,TGTGCCAGCAGCTCCTCTCGACTAGCGGGGCTTACAGATACGCAGTATTTT,CASSSSRLAGLTDTQYF
TRBJ2-7,.,TRBV5-6,.,TGTGCCAGCAACCAGGACGGCCTATCCTACGAGCAGTACTTC,CASNQDGLSYEQYF
TRBJ2-1,TRBD2,TRBV28,.,TGTGCCGGAGGACTAGCGGGAGTGGATGAGCAGTTCTTC,CAGGLAGVDEQFF
TRBJ2-7,TRBD2,TRBV5-6,once,TGTGCCAGCAGCCCGGGACTAGCACCCCACGAGCAGTACTTC,CASSPGLAPHEQYF
TRBJ2-7,.,TRBV29-1,.,TGCAGCGTGACAGAGACCTACGAGCAGTACTTC,CSVTETYEQYF
TRBJ2-5,.,TRBV29-1,.,TGCAGCGTTACAACTCTCCAAGAGACCCAGTACTTC,CSVTTLQETQYF
TRBJ2-7,.,TRBV29-1,.,TGCAGCGTTGAAAATGACGGAGGCGAGCAGTACTTC,CSVENDGGEQYF
TRBJ2-2,.,TRBV6-5,once,TGTGCCAGCAGTCCCTACACCGGGGAGCTGTTTTTT,CASSPYTGELFF
TRBJ2-3,.,TRBV27,once,TGTGCCAGCACCATGATTGGGGGCGTGGGCACAGATACGCAGTATTTT,CASTMIGGVGTDTQYF